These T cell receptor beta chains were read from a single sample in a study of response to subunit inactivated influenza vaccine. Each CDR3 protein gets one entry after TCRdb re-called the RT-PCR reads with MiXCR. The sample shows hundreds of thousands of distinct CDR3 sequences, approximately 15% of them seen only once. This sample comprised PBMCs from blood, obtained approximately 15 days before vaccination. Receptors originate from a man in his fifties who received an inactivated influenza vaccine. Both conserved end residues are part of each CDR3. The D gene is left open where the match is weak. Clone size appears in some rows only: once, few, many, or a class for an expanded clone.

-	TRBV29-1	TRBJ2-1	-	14	TGCAGCGTTGAAGGGGGGAGTCATTACAATGAGCAGTTCTTC	CSVEGGSHYNEQFF
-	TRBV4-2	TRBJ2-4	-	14	TGTGCCAGCAGCCAAGACGAGGGGCCGGACATTCAGTACTTC	CASSQDEGPDIQYF
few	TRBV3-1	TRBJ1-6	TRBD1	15	TGTGCCAGCAGCCAAGGGGGAGGGGGCGGTTCACCCCTCCACTTT	CASSQGGGGGSPLHF
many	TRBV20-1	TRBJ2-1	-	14	TGCAGTGCTAGTCTAGGCTATCGAGACAATGAGCAGTTCTTC	CSASLGYRDNEQFF
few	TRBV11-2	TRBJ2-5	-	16	TGTGCCAGCAGCTTAGTTCCTAGCTTAGGCGGGGAGACCCAGTACTTC	CASSLVPSLGGETQYF
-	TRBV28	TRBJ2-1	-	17	TGTGCCAGCAGTCCAACCCACCTAGGGGGGGGGCTCAATGAGCAGTTCTTC	CASSPTHLGGGLNEQFF
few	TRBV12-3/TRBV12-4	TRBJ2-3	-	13	TGTGCCAGCAGTCCAACGACTGGTAAGGGGCAGTATTTT	CASSPTTGKGQYF
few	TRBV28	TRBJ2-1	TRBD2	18	TGTGCCAGCGGTCATAAGACTAGCGGGAGGGTCCCCTACAATGAGCAGTTCTTC	CASGHKTSGRVPYNEQFF
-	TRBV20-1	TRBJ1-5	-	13	TGCAGTGCTAGAAACCGGAGTTTTCAGCCCCAGCATTTT	CSARNRSFQPQHF
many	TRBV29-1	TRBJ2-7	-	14	TGCAGCGTTGACGGCGGGGATCTCTCCTACGAGCAGTACTTC	CSVDGGDLSYEQYF
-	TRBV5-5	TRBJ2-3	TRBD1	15	TGTGCCAGCAGCATTGGGACAGGGGGGAGCGGTACGCAGTATTTT	CASSIGTGGSGTQYF
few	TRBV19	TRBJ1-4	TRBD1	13	TGTGCCAGTAGTACGGACAGGGATGAAAAACTGTTTTTT	CASSTDRDEKLFF
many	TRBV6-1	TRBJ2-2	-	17	TGTGCCAGCAGTGAAGCGGTGGGCAGCAGAGGTTCCGGGGAGCTGTTTTTT	CASSEAVGSRGSGELFF
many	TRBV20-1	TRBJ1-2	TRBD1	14	TGCAGTGCTAGAGTGGGCAGGGGGCACTCCGGCTACACCTTC	CSARVGRGHSGYTF
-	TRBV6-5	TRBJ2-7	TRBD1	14	TGTGCCAGCCGTTCGACCGGGACAGGGAACGAGCAGTACTTC	CASRSTGTGNEQYF
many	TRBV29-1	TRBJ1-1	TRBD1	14	TGCAGCGCTGACAACAGGGGACGCGGCACTGAAGCTTTCTTT	CSADNRGRGTEAFF
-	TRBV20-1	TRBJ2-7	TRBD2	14	TGCAGTGCTAGACTCTCAGCGGGAGGCGGCGAGCAGTACTTC	CSARLSAGGGEQYF